The entry below describes one T cell receptor beta chain. The sample is drawn from a study of blood T cell repertoires in COVID-19. Study-level information: Sources were T cells, B-cell-depleted T cells, or PBMCs; the material itself was cDNA or gDNA.

The germline CDR1 and CDR2 sequences are MNHEY and SMNVEV (reference sequence). This CDR3 contains 14 residues. Trimming took 6 bases from V and 2 from J, leaving 11 bases between them. In the original processing: Amplified reference gene primers provided the basis for estimating nucleated cell counts. Profiling relied on immunoSEQ multiplex PCR, and the TCRdb table lists in-frame clones only, not all of them. D and trimming come from the DNA, and the V and J calls and clone size come from that table. The sample shows 300,000 to 450,000 clones, 80% to 90% of them seen only once. Sequenced sample: PBMCs or T cells enriched from blood (not recorded which). The TCR sequence derives from a man aged 18 to 29 who had recovered from COVID-19. The J gene is TRBJ1-3, the V gene TRBV27; no clear D. The CDR3 nucleotides read TGTGCCAGCAGGGCGGGGAGAGCTGGAAACACCATATATTTT. This codes for CASRAGRAGNTIYF.